A selection of T cell receptor beta chains follows, all from one sample in a study of blood T cell repertoires in COVID-19. The data were produced by immunoSEQ multiplex PCR, yet TCRdb's version contains in-frame clones alone and is incomplete. This table holds roughly 120,000 clones, roughly 90% found once. The specimen sequenced was peripheral blood. These receptors were obtained from a human donor in a cohort sampled during active COVID-19. Both conserved end residues are part of each CDR3. The order of the fields is D gene, V gene, J gene, clone size, CDR3 DNA, CDR3 protein. D genes are given only for firm matches. The size of a clone is reported for some rows only, either as once, few or many, or as a class for expanded clones.

-	TRBV5-6	TRBJ1-4	once	TGTGCCAGCAGCCGAAGGTCTAAGCGAGGCGTCGAAAAACTGTTTTTT	CASSRRSKRGVEKLFF
TRBD1	TRBV5-1	TRBJ1-5	-	TGCGCCAGCAGCCCGGGGACAGGGGGCAATCAGCCCCAGCATTTT	CASSPGTGGNQPQHF
-	TRBV5-4	TRBJ1-2	once	TGTGCCAGCAGCTTAGGACCTGGGGGGGCTGACTATGGCTACACCTTC	CASSLGPGGADYGYTF
-	TRBV20-1	TRBJ1-1	many	TGCTATCTTCGCAGGAACACTGAAGCTTTCTTT	CYLRRNTEAFF
TRBD1	TRBV12-5	TRBJ1-5	-	TGTGCTAGTGGTTTGGTAGTCCTCCCCGGGACAGGCGCTGTCAATCAGCCCCAGCATTTT	CASGLVVLPGTGAVNQPQHF
-	TRBV28	TRBJ2-1	-	TGTGCCAGCAGTTCGTCTCGGTCTGCGGACAATGAGCAGTTCTTC	CASSSSRSADNEQFF
-	TRBV28	TRBJ2-3	-	TGTGCCAGCAGTTTAGGGCTCAGCACAGATACGCAGTATTTT	CASSLGLSTDTQYF
-	TRBV24-1	TRBJ2-2	-	TGTGCCACCAGTAAATCAGGGCACGGGGAGCTGTTTTTT	CATSKSGHGELFF
TRBD1	TRBV7-9	TRBJ1-4	-	TGTGCCAGCAGCAAGCAGACAGGGGGCATTGAAAAACTGTTTTTT	CASSKQTGGIEKLFF
TRBD2	TRBV7-2	TRBJ2-7	many	TGTGCCAGCAGCCATGTTCGGGAGGGCCCCTACGAGCAGTACTTC	CASSHVREGPYEQYF
TRBD1	TRBV5-1	TRBJ1-2	-	TGCGCCAGCAGCCCCGAGGGGGGACAGGACTATGGCTACACCTTC	CASSPEGGQDYGYTF
-	TRBV28	TRBJ1-5	-	TGTGCCAGCAGTTTTGGGGGGTTCCCTAGCAATCAGCCCCAGCATTTT	CASSFGGFPSNQPQHF
-	TRBV5-1	TRBJ2-7	-	TGCGCCAGCAGCTTTCAGGGGGGAGACTACGAGCAGTACTTC	CASSFQGGDYEQYF
TRBD1	TRBV5-1	TRBJ1-2	-	TGCGCCAGCAGCTTGGAGGGCAGGGGGAAAACCTTC	CASSLEGRGKTF
-	TRBV19	TRBJ1-5	-	TGTGCCAGTAGCCCCAACTTAATTGAGCCCCAGCATTTT	CASSPNLIEPQHF
TRBD1	TRBV29-1	TRBJ2-1	-	TGCAGCGCCCTGCTCGGACAGGGTACTGAGCAGTTCTTC	CSALLGQGTEQFF
TRBD2	TRBV2	TRBJ2-1	-	TGTGCCAGCAGTTTTCAGCTAGCGGGGGGCAACAATGAGCAGTTCTTC	CASSFQLAGGNNEQFF
-	TRBV11-2	TRBJ2-5	-	TGTGCCAGCAGCCGCAACCCGGGGGAGACCCAGTACTTC	CASSRNPGETQYF
TRBD1	TRBV6-5	TRBJ1-2	-	TGTGCCAGCAGTCGAGGACAGGGGGCGGGCGGCTACACCTTC	CASSRGQGAGGYTF
-	TRBV6-1	TRBJ1-5	-	TGTGCCAGCAGTGAAACAGGGAGGGATCAGCCCCAGCATTTT	CASSETGRDQPQHF
-	TRBV6-5	TRBJ1-6	-	TGTGCCAGCAGTTACGGGGCAGTGGGGTCACCCCTCCACTTT	CASSYGAVGSPLHF
-	TRBV7-6	TRBJ1-2	-	TGTGCCAGCAGCCTCAAACCGGGACAAATCTATGGCTACACCTTC	CASSLKPGQIYGYTF
-	TRBV7-6	TRBJ2-1	-	TGTGCCAGCAGCTTAGTGCAAACTAGCAATGGGCCCGGTGAGCAGTTCTTC	CASSLVQTSNGPGEQFF
TRBD1	TRBV14	TRBJ2-3	few	TGTGCCAGCAGCCGCCAAGCCGGGACAGGGAACACAGATACGCAGTATTTT	CASSRQAGTGNTDTQYF
TRBD1	TRBV30	TRBJ1-5	-	TGTGCCTGGAGTGTTGGGACAGGGACAAATCAGCCCCAGCATTTT	CAWSVGTGTNQPQHF
-	TRBV18	TRBJ2-1	-	TGTGCCAGCTCGAAATCGAAGAGCGATGAGCAGTTCTTC	CASSKSKSDEQFF
-	TRBV27	TRBJ1-1	few	TGTGCCAGCAGTTTATGGCCTGGGGCGCGGACTGAAGCTTTCTTT	CASSLWPGARTEAFF
-	TRBV6-5	TRBJ1-2	-	TGTGCCGTCTCATGGGGCAACTATAACTATGGCTACACCTTC	CAVSWGNYNYGYTF
-	TRBV7-9	TRBJ2-1	-	TGTGCCAGCAGCAAAAGTCAGGGGTTTGGCAATGAGCAGTTCTTC	CASSKSQGFGNEQFF
-	TRBV6-5	TRBJ1-4	-	TGTGCCAGCAGTTACATGGCGGTCCTTGCTAATGAAAAACTGTTTTTT	CASSYMAVLANEKLFF
TRBD2	TRBV5-1	TRBJ2-7	-	TGCGCCAGCAGCTTGTACGTTAGCGGGAGCGAATACTTC	CASSLYVSGSEYF
-	TRBV19	TRBJ1-2	-	TGTGCCAGTAGTCCAAGGAGGGGAGATGGCTACACCTTC	CASSPRRGDGYTF
-	TRBV2	TRBJ2-1	-	TGTGCCAGCAGTGACGGAGGGGGCGTTGAGCAGTTCTTC	CASSDGGGVEQFF
-	TRBV25-1	TRBJ1-4	-	TGTGCCAGCAGTGATTGGACTGCAACTAATGAAAAACTGTTTTTT	CASSDWTATNEKLFF
-	TRBV24-1	TRBJ1-2	-	TGTGCCACCAGTGATCCCCGACAAAGGATGGATGGCTACACCTTC	CATSDPRQRMDGYTF
-	TRBV6-5	TRBJ2-3	-	TGTGCCAGCAGTTACTCCCTCAGGGGTTTAGATACGCAGTATTTT	CASSYSLRGLDTQYF
-	TRBV21-1	TRBJ2-1	-	TGTGCCAGCAGCAAAGCGAACAGGGCCCAACGGAGCTCCTACAATGAGCAGTTCTTC	CASSKANRAQRSSYNEQFF
TRBD1	TRBV6-5	TRBJ2-7	-	TGTGCCAGCAGGCCGGGACAGGGGTCTGACTACGAGCAGTACTTC	CASRPGQGSDYEQYF
-	TRBV9	TRBJ1-2	-	TGTGCCAGCAGCGTAGGTCGCATGGGAGATGGCTACACCTTC	CASSVGRMGDGYTF
-	TRBV19	TRBJ1-1	-	TGTGCCAGTAAGGTTCGAGGGTTGAACACTGAAGCTTTCTTT	CASKVRGLNTEAFF
TRBD1	TRBV6-5	TRBJ1-1	-	TGTGCCAGCGGATACTCACAGGGGGAAGCTTTCTTT	CASGYSQGEAFF
-	TRBV20-1	TRBJ1-2	-	TGCATAGCTAACCATGGCTACACCTTC	CIANHGYTF
-	TRBV6-5	TRBJ1-4	-	TGTGCCAGCAGATCCCCGGGAGATAATGAAAAACTGTTTTTT	CASRSPGDNEKLFF
TRBD2	TRBV18	TRBJ2-3	-	TGTGCCAGCTCACCCCTAGCGGGGGGGCAGTCAGATACGCAGTATTTT	CASSPLAGGQSDTQYF
-	TRBV3-1/TRBV3-2	TRBJ1-1	-	TGTGCCAGCAGCCAATCGAACAGTGGTGAAGCTTTCTTT	CASSQSNSGEAFF
TRBD1	TRBV10-2	TRBJ2-1	-	TGCGCCAGCAGACTGACAGGGAACAATGAGCAGTTCTTC	CASRLTGNNEQFF
TRBD1	TRBV6-5	TRBJ2-2	once	TGTGCCAGCAGTAGGGGGCATAGCACCGGGGAGCTGTTTTTT	CASSRGHSTGELFF
-	TRBV6-1	TRBJ2-7	once	TGTGCCAGCAGTGTAGCTACAGTCTCGTCTTCGGGATCCTTC	CASSVATVSSSGSF
-	TRBV11-3	TRBJ2-2	-	TGTGCCAGCAGCTGGGATGACTATAACACCGGGGAGCTGTTTTTT	CASSWDDYNTGELFF
TRBD2	TRBV11-2	TRBJ2-7	-	TGTGCCAGCAGCGCAAATGTACCGGGACTAGGAGGCGAGCAGTACTTC	CASSANVPGLGGEQYF
TRBD1	TRBV25-1	TRBJ1-3	-	TGTGCCAGCAGTGAATCAACAGGGGGCGGAAACACCATATATTTT	CASSESTGGGNTIYF
-	TRBV20-1	TRBJ1-2	-	TGCAGCACGGGGGAACGCGGCTACACCTTC	CSTGERGYTF
-	TRBV7-6	TRBJ1-6	-	TGTGCCAGCAGCCCTACCGGACAGAGTAACTCACCCCTCCACTTT	CASSPTGQSNSPLHF
-	TRBV10-2	TRBJ2-2	-	TGCGCCAGCAGCGAGGACAGCCCGAACACCGGGGAGCTGTTTTTT	CASSEDSPNTGELFF
-	TRBV5-1	TRBJ1-1	-	TGCGCCAGCAGCCCGGCGATCGGGGAGGGGACTGAAGCTTTCTTT	CASSPAIGEGTEAFF
TRBD1	TRBV18	TRBJ2-2	once	TGTGCCAGCTCACGGGACAGGGGCGCCTCGAACACCGGGGAGCTGTTTTTT	CASSRDRGASNTGELFF
TRBD2	TRBV30	TRBJ2-5	-	TGTGCCTGGAGTGTAGTGGGCGGGGGGGCGGAGACCCAGTACTTC	CAWSVVGGGAETQYF
-	TRBV4-1	TRBJ1-4	-	TGCGCCAGCAGCCAACCGGGGAGAGCAACTAATGAAAAACTGTTTTTT	CASSQPGRATNEKLFF
-	TRBV5-1	TRBJ1-2	-	TGCGCCAGCAGCTTTCAGGGGAACTATGGCTACACCTTC	CASSFQGNYGYTF